This T cell receptor beta chain was documented in a study of TIL therapy for anti-PD-1-resistant metastatic lung cancer. This clone appeared a single time. Sequencing used immunoSEQ v3. Here immunoSEQ multiplex PCR was the method, and the copy in TCRdb shows in-frame clones only, minus some. Here the sample spans approximately 87,000 clones, 65% being singletons. Time point described: pre-treatment sample, taken before nivolumab and TIL therapy. Tumor tissue came from excised metastases, mostly pleural nodules or supraclavicular lymph nodes. Germline loops: CDR1 MDHEN, CDR2 SYDVKM. The CDR3 contains 14 residues. V was clipped by 5 bases and J by 8 bases, with 16 bases between them.

The chain recombines TRBV28 with TRBJ2-1; D possibly uses TRBD1 or TRBD2 (5 bases each). The sequencing here drew on tumor tissue, taken at baseline. The TCR was taken from a person aged 25-85 years with non-small cell lung cancer. The chain's CDR3 is CASSPPVGVDEQFF. CDR3 bases: TGTGCCAGCAGTCCACCAGTGGGGGTCGATGAGCAGTTCTTC.